A single sample gave rise to the 28 T cell receptor beta chains below, sequenced in a study of cytomegalovirus exposure and HLA in healthy donors. PCR primers comprised 60 Vbeta and 13 Jbeta primers. Sequenced by immunoSEQ multiplex PCR; TCRdb stores in-frame clones only, minus some. The table shows 150,000 to 200,000 clones, with about 76% occurring only once. Sequencing was carried out using PBMCs. These receptors came from a woman between 50 and 59 years old in good health and CMV-seronegative.

The rearrangement links TRBV5-1 to TRBJ1-1; 9 bases are shared with TRBD1. The CDR3 covers 14 residues. Trimming cost V 7 bases and J 4 bases; bases outside gene matches: 8. CDR1 is SGHRS and CDR2 is YFSETQ in the germline V gene. CDR3 residues: CASGKTGGITEAFF. In DNA form, the CDR3 reads TGCGCCAGCGGAAAAACAGGGGGCATCACTGAAGCTTTCTTT.

The rearrangement uses TRBV18 and TRBJ2-7; 9 positions agree with TRBD1. The J segment lost 2 bases and the V segment lost 1 base, leaving 0 bases of the junction unmatched. This CDR3 is built from 14 residues. Per the germline V gene, CDR1 is KGHSH and CDR2 is LQKENI. The CDR3, as DNA: TGTGCCAGCTCACCACGGACAGGGGCCTACGAGCAGTACTTC. It is translated as CASSPRTGAYEQYF.

In DNA, the CDR3 is TGTGCCAGCACCCGACTAGGTACCTACAATGAGCAGTTCTTC. Translation: CASTRLGTYNEQFF. The V gene is TRBV28, the J gene TRBJ2-1; possible D gene TRBD2, 6 bases. The V end was cut by 7 bases, the J end by 2 bases, with 12 bases between. This CDR3 contains 14 residues. Germline lookup yields CDR1 MDHEN and CDR2 SYDVKM. Looking up the rest from reference TRBV28 and TRBJ2-1 gives the full variable domain: DVKVTQSSRYLVKRTGEKVFLECVQDMDHENMFWYRQDPGLGLRLIYFSYDVKMKEKGDIPEGYSVSREKKERFSLILESASTNQTSMYLCASTRLGTYNEQFFGPGTRLTVL.

The chain carries TRBV11-2 and TRBJ1-1; D unresolved. CDR3 length: 14 amino acids. The germline CDR1 and CDR2 sequences are SGHAT and FQNNGV. V gave up 6 bases and J gave up 3 bases, with 14 bases separating them. Here the CDR3 DNA reads TGTGCCAGCAGTTTGGTAAAGCCGGACACTGAAGCTTTCTTT. Protein sequence: CASSLVKPDTEAFF.

V is TRBV7-2 and J is TRBJ1-5; D remains ambiguous. Between the trimmed V and J ends, which lost 5 bases and 2 bases, there was a span of 10 bases. Germline V gene data show CDR1 as SGHTA and CDR2 as FQGNSA. CDR3 length: 14 amino acids. The CDR3 coding sequence is TGTGCCAGCAGCCTCCAGGTGGGCAATCAGCCCCAGCATTTT. It codes for CASSLQVGNQPQHF.

The chain joins TRBV5-5 to TRBJ2-3; D is perhaps TRBD1 (6 bases). The CDR3 sequence is 13 residues long. Germline CDR1 SGHKS, CDR2 YYEKEE (reference sequence). Trimming pared 6 bases from V and 6 bases from J, leaving 14 bases between. CDR3 residues: CASNTGPGDTQYF. In nucleotides, the CDR3 is TGTGCCAGCAATACAGGGCCAGGTGATACGCAGTATTTT.

V usage is TRBV5-1 and J usage is TRBJ1-6, with D perhaps matching TRBD1 (6 bases). From germline, CDR1 is SGHRS and CDR2 YFSETQ. There are 14 residues in the CDR3. Trimming shortened V by 0 bases and J by 10 bases, and 11 bases separated the two germline ends. The CDR3 bases are TGCGCCAGCAGCTTGGACAGGGCTGGATCACCCCTCCACTTT. Translated, it gives CASSLDRAGSPLHF. The full variable domain, rest sourced from reference TRBV5-1 and TRBJ1-6, is KAGVTQTPRYLIKTRGQQVTLSCSPISGHRSVSWYQQTPGQGLQFLFEYFSETQRNKGNFPGRFSGRQFSNSRSEMNVSTLELGDSALYLCASSLDRAGSPLHFGNGTRLTVT.

The rearrangement joins TRBV5-1 to TRBJ2-3, with 7 bases lining up with TRBD1. V lost 6 bases to trimming and J lost 3 bases; unmatched junction nucleotides: 13. Per germline, CDR1 SGHRS and CDR2 YFSETQ. This CDR3 comprises 16 residues. The DNA of the CDR3 is TGCGCCAGCACCTTCGAGACAGGGTTGATAACAGATACGCAGTATTTT. Its protein product is CASTFETGLITDTQYF.

This chain links TRBV6-5 with TRBJ1-2, with D possibly matching TRBD1 (5 bases). The CDR3 covers 15 residues. Trimming took 6 bases from V and 1 from J, leaving 15 bases between them. CDR1 and CDR2 from the germline V gene are MNHEY and SVGAGI. CDR3 nucleotide sequence: TGTGCCAGCAGGGAGCGGGGGGTCGGTAACTATGGCTACACCTTC. Translated: CASRERGVGNYGYTF.

The chain joins TRBV6-1 to TRBJ1-6; maybe TRBD1 (6 bases). Germline loops: CDR1 MNHNS, CDR2 SASEGT. Between the trimmed V and J ends, which lost 4 bases and 8 bases, there was a span of 9 bases. This CDR3 has 13 amino acids. CDR3 nucleotide sequence: TGTGCCAGCAGTGGGGCAGGGGATTCACCCCTCCACTTT. It specifies CASSGAGDSPLHF.

The gene calls are TRBV7-9 and TRBJ2-5; 7 nucleotides agree with TRBD2. From germline, CDR1 is SEHNR and CDR2 FQNEAQ (reference sequence). The CDR3 covers 16 residues. Trimming removed 0 bases from V and 4 bases from J; junction bases left unmatched: 8. The CDR3 region has the DNA TGTGCCAGCAGCTTAGCCCGGACTAGTCGGGGAGAGACCCAGTACTTC. Residues: CASSLARTSRGETQYF.

This sequence joins TRBV5-1 and TRBJ2-7; TRBD1 agrees at 8 bases. Trimming cost V 2 bases and J 3 bases; bases outside gene matches: 13. CDR1 is SGHRS and CDR2 is YFSETQ in the germline V gene. The CDR3 is made up of 17 amino acids. This CDR3 is CASSLAGGQGPNYEQYF. The DNA for the CDR3 is TGCGCCAGCAGCTTAGCCGGAGGACAGGGTCCAAACTACGAGCAGTACTTC.

J is TRBJ2-2 and V is TRBV25-1, with D possibly TRBD1 on 6 matching bases. Germline CDR1 reads MGHDK; CDR2 reads SYGVNS. The germline V and J ends were trimmed by 6 bases and 3 bases, with 11 bases remaining between them. CDR3 length: 14 amino acids. The CDR3 DNA sequence: TGTGCCAGCAGCTCTACAGGGTACACCGGGGAGCTGTTTTTT. Translation gives CASSSTGYTGELFF.

The rearrangement links TRBV9 to TRBJ1-1; 7 nucleotides match TRBD1. This CDR3 comprises 14 residues. Trimming took 1 base from V and 5 from J; bases not matched to a gene: 5. CDR1 is SGDLS, CDR2 YYNGEE, per germline. Written as DNA, the CDR3 is TGTGCCAGCAGCGTAAGGGGACAGAATACTGAAGCTTTCTTT. This encodes CASSVRGQNTEAFF.

This chain connects TRBV27 to TRBJ2-5; 8 nucleotides line up with TRBD2. The germline V gene has CDR1 MNHEY and CDR2 SMNVEV (reference sequence). The CDR3 consists of 14 residues. J gave up 5 bases and V 6 bases, and 8 bases lay outside the gene matches. The DNA for the CDR3 is TGTGCCAGCAGCGCAAGCGGGAGAAGCGAGACCCAGTACTTC. Translation: CASSASGRSETQYF.

The rearrangement joins TRBV4-1 to TRBJ2-5; D is perhaps TRBD2 (8 bases). Trimming took 2 bases from V and 5 from J, leaving 27 bases between them. The CDR3 covers 19 residues. Germline CDR1 MGHRA, CDR2 YSYEKL. CDR3 in amino acids: CASSQTTRGWVQREETQYF. The CDR3 nucleotides read TGCGCCAGCAGCCAAACCACCAGGGGGTGGGTACAGCGGGAGGAGACCCAGTACTTC.

The V gene is TRBV4-3, the J gene TRBJ1-1; D is perhaps TRBD1 (5 bases). The ends were cut back, 0 bases at V and 2 bases at J, with 13 bases in the middle. The CDR3 has 16 amino acids. Germline values: CDR1 LGHNA, CDR2 YSLEER. Here the CDR3 DNA reads TGCGCCAGCAGCCAAGATTTGGACATGGGAAACACTGAAGCTTTCTTT. Residues: CASSQDLDMGNTEAFF.

This clone has just a few counts. This chain links TRBV19 with TRBJ2-1, with D maybe TRBD1 (6 bases). CDR3 length equals 15 residues. The germline CDR1 and CDR2 sequences are LNHDA and SQIVND (reference sequence). V dropped 4 bases and J dropped 0 bases, with 10 bases sitting between them. CDR3 region: CASSNTGSSYNEQFF. The DNA for the CDR3 is TGTGCCAGTAGTAATACAGGGAGCTCCTACAATGAGCAGTTCTTC.

This chain connects TRBV6-6 to TRBJ1-2, with 10 bases identical to TRBD1. V lost 5 bases and J lost 0; bases outside the gene matches: 3. The CDR3 spans 15 residues. The germline V gene encodes CDR1 MNHNY and CDR2 SVGAGI (reference sequence). The CDR3 reads CASSQGQGANYGYTF. The CDR3 coding sequence is TGTGCCAGCAGTCAAGGACAGGGGGCTAACTATGGCTACACCTTC.

This clone was recorded a few times. The chain employs TRBV27 and TRBJ1-6, with D possibly TRBD1 on 5 matching bases. V lost 0 bases, J lost 5 bases, and 11 bases lay in between. In germline, CDR1 is MNHEY, CDR2 SMNVEV (reference sequence). The CDR3 totals 16 residues. The CDR3 loop reads CASSLSGGRNNSPLHF. CDR3 coding DNA: TGTGCCAGCAGTTTATCGGGGGGGAGGAATAATTCACCCCTCCACTTT.

Turning to this clone: In the same sample, other DNA sequences code for this CDR3. The chain employs TRBV7-2 and TRBJ2-7; TRBD2 agrees at 8 bases. The V and J ends lost 1 base and 3 bases, in that order; junction bases with no gene match: 2. Germline lookup yields CDR1 SGHTA and CDR2 FQGNSA. This CDR3 has 14 amino acids. CDR3 DNA sequence: TGTGCCAGCAGCTTAGGGGGGACTAGCTACGAGCAGTACTTC. This codes for CASSLGGTSYEQYF.

V is TRBV7-2 and J is TRBJ2-2; D is perhaps TRBD2 (6 bases). The CDR3 totals 16 residues. Germline CDR1 SGHTA, CDR2 FQGNSA. V was shortened by 5 bases and J by 4 bases, with 17 bases between the two germline ends. The CDR3 region has the DNA TGTGCCAGCAGCCCTAGCGCAAGGTCCGGCACCGGGGAGCTGTTTTTT. This translates into CASSPSARSGTGELFF.

The rearrangement joins TRBV5-1 to TRBJ1-2, with D tentatively TRBD1 (5 bases). The germline V gene encodes CDR1 SGHRS and CDR2 YFSETQ. Trimming took 0 bases from V and 4 from J, leaving 10 bases between them. The length of the CDR3 is 14 residues. Here the CDR3 DNA reads TGCGCCAGCAGCTTGGGCGGGGGTTCCTATGGCTACACCTTC. Its protein product is CASSLGGGSYGYTF.

This clone was observed a handful of times. The V and J genes are TRBV28 and TRBJ1-5; TRBD1 matches 9 bases. The CDR3 runs 16 residues. The J segment lost 6 bases and the V segment lost 4 bases, leaving 10 bases of the junction unmatched. Germline CDR1 is MDHEN and CDR2 is SYDVKM. CDR3 DNA sequence: TGTGCCAGCAGTTCCCAGGGACAGGGTGGGGGTCAGCCCCAGCATTTT. It specifies CASSSQGQGGGQPQHF.

This clone was seen only once. J is TRBJ2-2 and V is TRBV4-3, with 9 bases lining up with TRBD1. V was clipped by 1 base and J by 6 bases; unmatched bases: 12. This CDR3 contains 18 residues. The germline gives CDR1 LGHNA, CDR2 YSLEER. DNA for the CDR3: TGCGCCAGCAGCCAAGTGTCACAGGGGGCGCGTAGGTCCGGGGAGCTGTTTTTT. This sequence encodes CASSQVSQGARRSGELFF.

The CDR3 DNA is TGTGCCAGCAGTGATCAGGGAAGCACAGATACGCAGTATTTT. The encoded protein is CASSDQGSTDTQYF. The J gene is TRBJ2-3, the V gene TRBV27; a possible D gene is TRBD1 (5 bases). The V gene lost 5 bases and the J gene lost 0 bases, with 9 bases spanning the gap. The CDR3 contains 14 residues. The V gene's germline CDR1 is MNHEY and CDR2 SMNVEV (reference sequence).

V is TRBV9 and J is TRBJ1-2, with D maybe TRBD1 (6 bases). The CDR3 length is 13 residues. CDR1 is SGDLS and CDR2 is YYNGEE in the germline V gene. Trimming cost V 0 bases and J 4 bases, with 7 bases left between them. CDR3 sequence reads: CASSVGGLYGYTF. In DNA, the CDR3 is TGTGCCAGCAGCGTAGGGGGGCTCTATGGCTACACCTTC.

The genes are TRBV19 and TRBJ2-3; D ambiguous. CDR3 length: 11 residues. Germline values: CDR1 LNHDA, CDR2 SQIVND (reference sequence). V was pared by 4 bases and J by 8 bases, with 7 bases between. As DNA, the CDR3 is TGTGCCAGTAGTAGAGGTAGTACGCAGTATTTT. Translated: CASSRGSTQYF. Drawing the rest from reference TRBV19 and TRBJ2-3, the complete variable domain is DGGITQSPKYLFRKEGQNVTLSCEQNLNHDAMYWYRQDPGQGLRLIYYSQIVNDFQKGDIAEGYSVSREKKESFPLTVTSAQKNPTAFYLCASSRGSTQYFGPGTRLTVL.